Given below is one T cell receptor beta chain in context. With a J-beta primer mix and a sample-barcoded 5' primer, a second PCR ran about 7 to 12 cycles. From each sample, at least 2.5 million paired-end reads containing CDR3 were obtained. TCRdb processed the 5' RACE reads anew with MiXCR; each CDR3 protein has one entry. The sample shows about 690,000 distinct CDR3 sequences, less than 45% of them seen only once. The data are from a study of blood T cells in healthy people across ages. This CDR3 contains 14 residues. Trimming removed 8 bases from V and 1 base from J, with 12 bases in between. Germline assignment: CDR1 MDHEN and CDR2 SYDVKM.

The rearrangement joins TRBV28 to TRBJ2-4; unclear D gene. The receptor was derived from a man older than 75 in good health. The material sequenced was blood. This CDR3 reads CASSRMAAKNIQYF. DNA for the CDR3: TGTGCCAGCTCCCGGATGGCGGCCAAAAACATTCAGTACTTC.